The 16 T cell receptor beta chains in this list originate from one sample, sequenced in a study of post-analysis software for immune sequencing data. Study results and limitations: Among roughly 5 TRBV segments more frequent in patients than controls were TRBV5-6, TRBV5-1 and TRBV20-1.

The TCR beta cDNA libraries carried unique molecular identifiers. Via MiXCR, TCRdb re-called the PCR reads, giving one row per CDR3 protein. This table holds around 200,000 distinct CDR3 sequences, 25% to 35% found once. These receptors have no identified antigens. The sequenced sample consisted of blood. The receptors here all came from a girl under 18 with multiple sclerosis.

The V and J genes are TRBV12-3 or TRBV12-4 and TRBJ1-3; D gene unclear. The CDR3 length is 14 residues. V shed 10 bases and J shed 0 bases, with 13 bases lying between them. The CDR3 region is CATRPILSGNTIYF. The CDR3 DNA follows: TGTGCCACGCGACCGATACTCTCTGGAAACACCATATATTTT.

The V call is TRBV14, the J call TRBJ2-5; D may be TRBD2 (6 bases). The germline V gene has CDR1 SGHDN and CDR2 FVKESK. The CDR3 has 17 residues. The V gene lost 4 bases and the J gene lost 0 bases, with 18 bases spanning the gap. DNA of the CDR3: TGTGCCAGCAGCCCGTCGGTTTATGCGGGACACCAAGAGACCCAGTACTTC. It translates to CASSPSVYAGHQETQYF.

CDR3 amino acids: CASSLAGTYNEQYF. The CDR3 nucleotides read TGTGCCAGCAGTTTAGCAGGAACCTACAATGAGCAGTACTTC. The chain employs TRBV12-3 or TRBV12-4 and TRBJ2-7, with D uncertain. This CDR3 has 14 amino acids. Trimming shortened V by 0 bases and J by 7 bases, and 13 bases separated the two germline ends.

The gene calls are TRBV3-1 and TRBJ2-1; D is uncertain. This CDR3 comprises 18 residues. Per the germline V gene, CDR1 is LGHDT and CDR2 is YNNKEL (reference sequence). Trimming cost V 1 base and J 6 bases, with 22 bases left between them. The CDR3 loop reads CASSQAGLWQADGNEQFF. The CDR3 nucleotides read TGTGCCAGCAGCCAAGCGGGTCTTTGGCAGGCTGACGGCAATGAGCAGTTCTTC.

The rearrangement uses TRBV20-1 and TRBJ1-6; possible D gene TRBD1, 5 bases. The CDR3 runs to 13 residues. Germline CDR1 DFQATT, CDR2 SNEGSKA (reference sequence). The V and J ends lost 4 bases and 7 bases respectively, with 11 bases between them. The CDR3 sequence: CSAKRQGNSPLHF. CDR3 nucleotide sequence: TGCAGTGCTAAACGGCAGGGAAATTCACCCCTCCACTTT.

This clonotype was picked up a small number of times. The genes are TRBV5-1 and TRBJ2-7; 7 bases are shared with TRBD2. V lost 6 bases to trimming and J lost 0 bases; unmatched junction nucleotides: 6. In germline, CDR1 is SGHRS, CDR2 YFSETQ. The CDR3 covers 14 residues. CDR3 sequence: CASMLGGSSYEQYF. CDR3 coding DNA: TGCGCCAGCATGTTGGGGGGGAGCTCCTACGAGCAGTACTTC. The variable domain in full, with the rest retrieved from reference TRBV5-1 and TRBJ2-7, is KAGVTQTPRYLIKTRGQQVTLSCSPISGHRSVSWYQQTPGQGLQFLFEYFSETQRNKGNFPGRFSGRQFSNSRSEMNVSTLELGDSALYLCASMLGGSSYEQYFGPGTRLTVT.

This clonotype was counted only a few times. The rearrangement joins TRBV7-9 to TRBJ2-1; 13 bases fit TRBD2. Trimming took 4 bases from V and 2 from J; bases not matched to a gene: 5. The CDR3 is 17 residues long. Germline CDR1 SEHNR, CDR2 FQNEAQ (reference sequence). This CDR3 reads CASSSTTSGRPYNEQFF. In DNA, the CDR3 is TGTGCCAGCAGCTCCACGACTAGCGGGAGGCCCTACAATGAGCAGTTCTTC.

The chain employs TRBV7-2 and TRBJ2-3; TRBD2 might be the D (6 bases). V lost 4 bases, J lost 5 bases, and 19 bases lay in between. Germline lookup yields CDR1 SGHTA and CDR2 FQGNSA. CDR3 length equals 16 residues. CDR3 DNA sequence: TGTGCCAGCAGCTCCCCCCGGCGGGGCCTTGGAGATACGCAGTATTTT. Translated: CASSSPRRGLGDTQYF.

This clonotype was counted a single time. The chain employs TRBV29-1 and TRBJ2-1; possibly TRBD1 for D (6 bases). The CDR3 sequence is 13 residues long. The V end was cut by 7 bases, the J end by 7 bases, with 17 bases between. Per germline, CDR1 SQVTM and CDR2 ANQGSEA. The CDR3 DNA reads as TGCAGCGCCCGACAGGTTCTTGGGAATGAGCAGTTCTTC. This gives the protein CSARQVLGNEQFF.

This clonotype was counted at least ten times. J is TRBJ2-7 and V is TRBV5-1, with TRBD1 identical over 7 bases. The germline gives CDR1 SGHRS, CDR2 YFSETQ. V lost 4 bases and J lost 0; bases outside the gene matches: 13. CDR3 length: 17 amino acids. This CDR3 reads CASSRKTGQLSSYEQYF. In DNA form, the CDR3 reads TGCGCCAGCAGCCGAAAGACGGGACAGTTGAGCTCCTACGAGCAGTACTTC.

In its sample, this clonotype was seen a few times. The V gene is TRBV28, the J gene TRBJ2-3; 7 bases match TRBD2. CDR1 and CDR2 (germline): MDHEN, SYDVKM. There are 14 residues in the CDR3. V was clipped by 3 bases and J by 3 bases; unmatched bases: 3. The CDR3 sequence: CASSLPSGTDTQYF. The CDR3 DNA sequence: TGTGCCAGCAGTTTGCCTAGCGGTACAGATACGCAGTATTTT. The full variable domain, its missing parts supplied by reference TRBV28 and TRBJ2-3, is DVKVTQSSRYLVKRTGEKVFLECVQDMDHENMFWYRQDPGLGLRLIYFSYDVKMKEKGDIPEGYSVSREKKERFSLILESASTNQTSMYLCASSLPSGTDTQYFGPGTRLTVL.

This clonotype was counted only a few times. V and J are TRBV30 and TRBJ1-6, with D unclear. The germline CDR1 and CDR2 sequences are GTSNPN and SVGIG (reference sequence). V gave up 0 bases and J gave up 2 bases, with 17 bases separating them. The CDR3 consists of 18 residues. CDR3 sequence (DNA): TGTGCCTGGAGTGTACTTAAGGCGGTTGGAGCCTATAATTCACCCCTCCACTTT. Protein product: CAWSVLKAVGAYNSPLHF.

V and J are TRBV27 and TRBJ1-2, with 7 bases identical to TRBD1. V shed 6 bases and J 6 bases; nucleotides not matched to a gene: 4. The CDR3 sequence is 12 residues long. CDR1 is MNHEY and CDR2 is SMNVEV in the germline V gene (reference sequence). Written as DNA, the CDR3 is TGTGCCAGCAGCGGGACAGCCCATGGCTACACCTTC. Residues: CASSGTAHGYTF.

This clonotype occurred many times. The gene calls are TRBV10-3 and TRBJ2-5; 7 nucleotides agree with TRBD2. CDR1 ENHRY and CDR2 SYGVKD come from the germline V gene. After removal of 7 bases from V and 4 bases from J, the junction contained 9 bases not matched to a gene. This CDR3 contains 14 residues. CDR3: CAINMRGLGETQYF. The CDR3 region has the DNA TGTGCCATCAATATGCGGGGGTTGGGAGAGACCCAGTACTTC.

This clonotype was seen only a few times. This could be a read error, since a much larger clone is one nucleotide away. V gene TRBV29-1 combines with J gene TRBJ1-2; D remains unclear. The CDR3 consists of 12 residues. Germline V gene sequence: CDR1 SQVTM, CDR2 ANQGSEA. The CDR3 sequence: CSVTSARYGHTF. CDR3 in DNA: TGCAGCGTGACAAGTGCCCGGTATGGCCACACCTTC.

At least ten counts were recorded for this clonotype. The chain couples TRBV7-8 to TRBJ2-6; 9 bases are a match to TRBD2. V gave up 8 bases and J gave up 0 bases; unmatched junction bases: 11. Germline V gene sequence: CDR1 SGHVS, CDR2 FQNEAQ. This CDR3 spans 18 amino acids. CDR3 sequence reads: CASRKGAGGLSGANVLTF. As DNA, the CDR3 is TGTGCCAGCCGTAAGGGAGCGGGGGGACTCTCTGGGGCCAACGTCCTGACTTTC.